The source of this T cell receptor (beta chain) is a study of vaccination and CD4 T cells after COVID-19. Treatment specified: approximately nine-day PBMC culture with coronavirus spike peptide pools or control peptides (ViraFEST assay). In this sample, this clonotype turned up once. Its antigen is unknown. An Oncomine TCR Beta short-read assay was used to sequence the DNA from cultured CD4+ T cells. TCRdb re-called the PCR reads through MiXCR, storing one row per CDR3 protein. The data contain 9,500 to 15,000 distinct CDR3 sequences, approximately 60% of them seen just once; the ten biggest clones take up approximately 14%. Specimen: CD4+ T cells from blood, cultured in vitro. This clonotype was obtained from a human donor who had recovered from COVID-19.

CDR3 in DNA: TGTGCCAGCTCCCAAGGACAGGGAGGAAACACCATATATTTT. Amino acid sequence: CASSQGQGGNTIYF. J is TRBJ1-3 and V is TRBV6-1; TRBD1 matches 8 bases. CDR3 length equals 14 residues. Germline CDR1 reads MNHNS; CDR2 reads SASEGT. Trimming at V came to 8 bases and at J to 4 bases, leaving 7 bases not matched to a gene.